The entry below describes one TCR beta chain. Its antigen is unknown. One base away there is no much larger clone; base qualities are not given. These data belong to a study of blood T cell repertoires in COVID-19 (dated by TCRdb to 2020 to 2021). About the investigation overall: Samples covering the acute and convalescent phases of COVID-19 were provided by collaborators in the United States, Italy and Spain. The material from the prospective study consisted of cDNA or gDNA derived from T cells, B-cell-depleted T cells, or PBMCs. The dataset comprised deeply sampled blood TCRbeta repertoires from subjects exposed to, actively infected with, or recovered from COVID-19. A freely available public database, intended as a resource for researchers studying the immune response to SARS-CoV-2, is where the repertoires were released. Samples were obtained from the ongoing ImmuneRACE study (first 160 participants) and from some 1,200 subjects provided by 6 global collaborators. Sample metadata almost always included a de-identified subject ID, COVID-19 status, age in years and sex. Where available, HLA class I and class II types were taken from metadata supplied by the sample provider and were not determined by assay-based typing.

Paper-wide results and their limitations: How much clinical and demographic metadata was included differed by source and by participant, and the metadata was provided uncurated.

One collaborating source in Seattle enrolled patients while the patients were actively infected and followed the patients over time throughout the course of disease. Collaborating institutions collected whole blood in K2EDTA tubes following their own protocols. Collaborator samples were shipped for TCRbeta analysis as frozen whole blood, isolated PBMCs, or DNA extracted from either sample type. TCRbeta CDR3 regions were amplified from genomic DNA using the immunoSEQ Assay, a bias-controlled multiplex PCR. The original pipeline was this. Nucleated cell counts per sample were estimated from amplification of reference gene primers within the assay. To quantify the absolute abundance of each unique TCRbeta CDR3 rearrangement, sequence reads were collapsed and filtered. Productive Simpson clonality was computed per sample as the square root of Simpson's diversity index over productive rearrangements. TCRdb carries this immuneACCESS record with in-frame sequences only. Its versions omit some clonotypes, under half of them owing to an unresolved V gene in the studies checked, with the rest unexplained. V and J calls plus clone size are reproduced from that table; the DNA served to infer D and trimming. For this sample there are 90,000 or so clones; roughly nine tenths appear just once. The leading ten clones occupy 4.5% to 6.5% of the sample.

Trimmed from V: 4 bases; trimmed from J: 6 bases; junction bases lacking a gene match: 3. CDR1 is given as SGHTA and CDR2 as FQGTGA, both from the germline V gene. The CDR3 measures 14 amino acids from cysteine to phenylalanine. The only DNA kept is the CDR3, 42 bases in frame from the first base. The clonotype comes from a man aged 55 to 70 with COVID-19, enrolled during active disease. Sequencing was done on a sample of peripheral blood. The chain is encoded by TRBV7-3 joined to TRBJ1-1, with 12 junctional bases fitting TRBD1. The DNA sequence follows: TGTGCCAGCAGCTCTGGGACAGGGGGCTCTGAAGCTTTCTTT. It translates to CASSSGTGGSEAFF.